This TCR beta chain was found in a study of shared clonotypes between healthy human individuals. Germline trimming cut 6 bases from V and 0 bases from J; bases unmatched to any gene: 2. Germline CDR1 MNHEY, CDR2 SMNVEV (reference sequence). This CDR3 has 14 amino acids. Measured with immunoSEQ multiplex PCR; TCRdb has only the in-frame clones, and not every one. This sample carries over a million clones, about 96% of them seen once, and the ten largest clones take roughly 1.2%. Nashville, Tennessee was home to all donors, who were Caucasian adults. In the CD4+ fraction, cells were divided into CD45RA+ naive and CD45RA-negative memory subsets. Regarding this clone: Its antigen is as yet unknown.

Study results and limitations: Unshared clonotypes carried lower generation probabilities than those common to all four donors. Although depth was large, rarefaction showed that sequencing of the sorted subsets was incomplete.

Sequenced: naive CD4+ T cells sorted from blood. The subset: CD45RA+ positively selected. The chain uses TRBV27 and TRBJ2-1; 7 bases agree with TRBD2. The clonotype originates from a man younger than 40 in good health. CDR3 region: CASRPSGSYNEQFF. The CDR3 coding sequence is TGTGCCAGCAGACCTAGCGGCTCCTACAATGAGCAGTTCTTC.